Each of the 24 T cell receptor beta chains below was sequenced from the same sample in a study of human T cells and chemical hapten exposure. From the RACE reads, TCRdb called clonotypes with MiXCR, one entry per CDR3 protein. The sample contains some 170,000 distinct CDR3 sequences, around a quarter of which appear only once. As to time point: patch test 3, about 24 weeks after DPC sensitization. The treatment is: therapeutic diphenylcyclopropenone sensitization with weekly scalp DPC. Specimen: whole blood, collected in connection with sensitization to the hapten diphenylcyclopropenone (DPC). These receptors originate from a woman under 30 with alopecia areata. Some clones in this sample may be carry-over from other donors' samples.

The chain carries TRBV5-1 and TRBJ2-2, with D perhaps TRBD1 or TRBD2 (5 bases each). The CDR3 length is 17 residues. The germline CDR1 and CDR2 sequences are SGHRS and YFSETQ. V was trimmed by 1 base and J by 7 bases, leaving 20 bases between them. The CDR3 nucleotides are TGCGCCAGCAGCTTGAGAGGGGTTGTCGAGACGGACGGGGAGCTGTTTTTT. Its protein product is CASSLRGVVETDGELFF.

In this sample, this clonotype turned up a few times. The genes are TRBV4-1 and TRBJ1-5; TRBD1 is a possible D gene (6 bases). Trimming stripped 1 base from V and 3 bases from J, with 7 bases between. The germline V gene encodes CDR1 MGHRA and CDR2 YSYEKL. CDR3 length equals 14 residues. CDR3 coding DNA: TGCGCCAGCAGCCAAGGGACAGTCAATCAGCCCCAGCATTTT. Encoded protein: CASSQGTVNQPQHF.

This chain links TRBV6-2 or TRBV6-3 with TRBJ2-1, with 9 bases fitting TRBD2. The V gene's germline CDR1 is MNHEY and CDR2 SVGEGT. CDR3 length equals 15 residues. Trimming cost V 5 bases and J 4 bases; bases outside gene matches: 6. CDR3 sequence (DNA): TGTGCCAGCAGTCTCCGAGCGGGGGGTTACAATGAGCAGTTCTTC. The encoded protein is CASSLRAGGYNEQFF.

The rearrangement links TRBV24-1 to TRBJ2-3; tentatively, D is TRBD2 (6 bases). Trimming pared 7 bases from V and 0 bases from J, leaving 22 bases between. This CDR3 contains 18 residues. From germline, CDR1 is KGHDR and CDR2 SFDVKD. The CDR3 sequence is CATSLGGASAPSTDTQYF. CDR3 sequence (DNA): TGTGCCACCAGCCTTGGGGGTGCTAGCGCTCCTAGCACAGATACGCAGTATTTT.

The chain recombines TRBV25-1 with TRBJ1-1; D is unclear. V lost 5 bases and J lost 7, with 17 bases in between. The CDR3 has 14 amino acids. CDR1 and CDR2 from the germline V gene are MGHDK and SYGVNS. CDR3 amino acids: CASSPLAGKNEAFF. CDR3 sequence (DNA): TGTGCCAGCAGTCCATTGGCGGGGAAGAATGAAGCTTTCTTT.

This clonotype turned up a few times. The V and J genes are TRBV4-2 and TRBJ2-1; possible D gene TRBD2, 5 bases. V lost 1 base and J 2 bases, leaving 15 bases between the germline ends. Germline V gene lookup returns CDR1 LGHNA and CDR2 YNFKEQ. This CDR3 has 17 residues. CDR3 residues: CASSQVISGGPYNEQFF. The DNA of the CDR3 is TGTGCCAGCAGCCAAGTGATCAGCGGCGGGCCCTACAATGAGCAGTTCTTC.

This clonotype was recorded a few times. The chain recombines TRBV6-5 with TRBJ1-5, with a tentative D call TRBD1 (6 bases). Germline lookup yields CDR1 MNHEY and CDR2 SVGAGI. V gave up 6 bases and J gave up 4 bases, with 13 bases separating them. The length of the CDR3 is 14 residues. CDR3 sequence (DNA): TGTGCCAGCAGACAGGGAGGTTGGAATCAGCCCCAGCATTTT. It translates to CASRQGGWNQPQHF.

This chain links TRBV7-8 with TRBJ2-3; 7 bases map to TRBD1. The J segment lost 2 bases and the V segment lost 5 bases, leaving 16 bases of the junction unmatched. Germline assignment: CDR1 SGHVS and CDR2 FQNEAQ. The CDR3 extends over 18 amino acids. CDR3 coding DNA: TGTGCCAGCAGCCCCCCCCCACAGGGGCCGCTCAACACAGATACGCAGTATTTT. Translated, it gives CASSPPPQGPLNTDTQYF. The variable domain in full, with the rest retrieved from reference TRBV7-8 and TRBJ2-3, is GAGVSQSPRYKVAKRGQDVALRCDPISGHVSLFWYQQALGQGPEFLTYFQNEAQLDKSGLPSDRFFAERPEGSVSTLKIQRTQQEDSAVYLCASSPPPQGPLNTDTQYFGPGTRLTVL.

This clonotype came up a few times. CDR3 residues: CASSLGVGYNEQFF. The CDR3 bases are TGTGCCAGCAGTTTAGGGGTGGGTTACAATGAGCAGTTCTTC. This chain joins TRBV12-3 or TRBV12-4 and TRBJ2-1; D is uncertain. The V and J ends lost 1 base and 4 bases respectively, with 8 bases between them. The CDR3 has 14 amino acids.

In its sample, this clonotype was seen many times. The chain links TRBV7-2 to TRBJ2-7; 8 bases are a match to TRBD2. The CDR3 totals 14 residues. Per the germline V gene, CDR1 is SGHTA and CDR2 is FQGNSA. Unmatched junction bases numbered 3, after V lost 3 bases and J lost 2 bases. The CDR3 here is CASSFNSGTYEQYF. DNA of the CDR3: TGTGCCAGCAGCTTCAATAGCGGGACCTACGAGCAGTACTTC.

Relative to its sample, this clonotype is medium-sized. The rearrangement joins TRBV7-8 to TRBJ1-1; maybe TRBD1 (5 bases). The CDR3 runs to 13 residues. Germline CDR1 and CDR2: SGHVS and FQNEAQ. V gave up 4 bases and J gave up 5 bases, with 11 bases separating them. Here the CDR3 reads CASSYKGRTEAFF. DNA for the CDR3: TGTGCCAGCAGCTACAAGGGGAGGACTGAAGCTTTCTTT.

The chain couples TRBV7-6 to TRBJ2-5; TRBD1 agrees at 9 bases. With 3 bases clipped from V and 4 bases from J, the junction kept 15 bases outside the gene matches. CDR3 length equals 18 residues. Germline loops: CDR1 SGHVS, CDR2 FNYEAQ. The CDR3 region has the DNA TGTGCCAGCAGCTTGGGGACAGGGAGGACCCGGGGAGGAGAGACCCAGTACTTC. This gives the protein CASSLGTGRTRGGETQYF.

Regarding this clonotype: This may stem from a read error, because a much larger clone lies one nucleotide away. The chain links TRBV10-3 to TRBJ2-5; D is uncertain. This CDR3 comprises 11 residues. Per the germline V gene, CDR1 is ENHRY and CDR2 is SYGVKD. CDR3 loop: CAISESETKYF. As DNA, the CDR3 is TGTGCCATCAGTGAGTCGGAGACCAAGTACTTC.

This clonotype was seen a few times. The V gene is TRBV4-3, the J gene TRBJ1-1; D uncertain. Trimming took 0 bases from V and 6 from J, leaving 8 bases between them. CDR3 length: 13 amino acids. The V gene's germline CDR1 is LGHNA and CDR2 YSLEER. As DNA, the CDR3 is TGCGCCAGCAGCCAAGATAGAGGCGCTGAAGCTTTCTTT. Encoded protein: CASSQDRGAEAFF.

The rearrangement uses TRBV24-1 and TRBJ1-2; D possibly corresponds to TRBD1 (5 bases). Germline CDR1 reads KGHDR; CDR2 reads SFDVKD. The CDR3 totals 12 residues. V lost 12 bases to trimming and J lost 3 bases, with 13 bases between them. The CDR3 coding sequence is TGTGCCTCCCAGGGCCTAGACTATGGCTACACCTTC. The encoded protein is CASQGLDYGYTF.

This clonotype was seen a handful of times. The chain uses TRBV12-3 or TRBV12-4 and TRBJ1-1; 10 bases are a match to TRBD1. The trim removed 6 bases at V and 4 bases at J, leaving 5 bases unmatched. The CDR3 is made up of 14 amino acids. DNA of the CDR3: TGTGCCAGCAGAGACCGGGACAGGGGCACTGAAGCTTTCTTT. Translating it yields CASRDRDRGTEAFF.

This clonotype has just a few counts. The chain links TRBV10-1 to TRBJ2-7, with a tentative D call TRBD2 (6 bases). Germline values: CDR1 WNHNN, CDR2 SYGVQD (reference sequence). Between the trimmed V and J ends, which lost 3 bases and 4 bases, there was a span of 16 bases. This CDR3 is built from 15 residues. In nucleotides, the CDR3 is TGCGCCAGCAGTGACCGTTGCGGGAATTCGTACGAGCAGTACTTC. The encoded protein is CASSDRCGNSYEQYF.

The chain recombines TRBV29-1 with TRBJ2-1, with 9 bases matching TRBD2. This CDR3 comprises 16 residues. Germline CDR1 is SQVTM and CDR2 is ANQGSEA. Unmatched junction bases numbered 20, after V lost 7 bases and J lost 10 bases. CDR3 protein: CSAHSRREGGGREQFF. In nucleotides, the CDR3 is TGCAGCGCCCACTCAAGGCGGGAGGGCGGGGGGAGAGAGCAGTTCTTC.

The chain is built from TRBV2 and TRBJ2-1; 10 bases map to TRBD1. CDR1 SNHLY and CDR2 FYNNEI come from the germline V gene. The CDR3 length is 15 residues. The trim removed 6 bases at V and 6 bases at J, leaving 8 bases unmatched. Here the CDR3 reads CASSPEGTGANEQFF. The CDR3 coding sequence is TGTGCCAGCAGCCCCGAGGGGACAGGGGCCAATGAGCAGTTCTTC.

This clonotype was observed a handful of times. The J gene is TRBJ2-7, the V gene TRBV11-2; a possible D gene is TRBD2 (5 bases). The CDR3 loop spans 12 amino acids. Trimming removed 6 bases from V and 4 bases from J, with 10 bases in between. Germline V gene sequence: CDR1 SGHAT, CDR2 FQNNGV. The CDR3 spells CASRADWYEQYF. CDR3 DNA: TGTGCCAGCAGAGCGGACTGGTACGAGCAGTACTTC.

The chain couples TRBV7-9 to TRBJ1-1; D call uncertain. Trimming pared 0 bases from V and 1 base from J, leaving 6 bases between. The CDR3 loop spans 14 amino acids. Germline lookup yields CDR1 SEHNR and CDR2 FQNEAQ (reference sequence). The CDR3 here is CASSLARGNTEAFF. The CDR3 region has the DNA TGTGCCAGCAGCTTAGCGCGGGGGAACACTGAAGCTTTCTTT. Combining the CDR3 with reference TRBV7-9 and TRBJ1-1 gives the whole variable domain DTGVSQNPRHKITKRGQNVTFRCDPISEHNRLYWYRQTLGQGPEFLTYFQNEAQLEKSRLLSDRFSAERPKGSFSTLEIQRTEQGDSAMYLCASSLARGNTEAFFGQGTRLTVV.

V and J are TRBV4-3 and TRBJ1-5; possible D gene TRBD1, 5 bases. The V and J ends lost 0 bases and 2 bases respectively, with 11 bases between them. The germline gives CDR1 LGHNA, CDR2 YSLEER. This CDR3 comprises 16 residues. In nucleotides, the CDR3 is TGCGCCAGCAGCCAAGATTTGACAGTTGGCAATCAGCCCCAGCATTTT. Its protein is CASSQDLTVGNQPQHF.

This clonotype was found many times. The gene calls are TRBV30 and TRBJ2-7, with 10 nucleotides matching TRBD2. Germline CDR1 GTSNPN, CDR2 SVGIG (reference sequence). This CDR3 is 15 amino acids long. Germline trimming cut 0 bases from V and 4 bases from J; bases unmatched to any gene: 6. CDR3 in amino acids: CAWSVGLAVIYEQYF. The CDR3 region has the DNA TGTGCCTGGAGTGTAGGACTAGCGGTGATATACGAGCAGTACTTC. The entire variable domain, with the rest obtained from reference TRBV30 and TRBJ2-7, is as follows: SQTIHQWPATLVQPVGSPLSLECTVEGTSNPNLYWYRQAAGRGLQLLFYSVGIGQISSEVPQNLSASRPQDRQFILSSKKLLLSDSGFYLCAWSVGLAVIYEQYFGPGTRLTVT.

This clonotype was recorded only once. The rearrangement links TRBV7-2 to TRBJ2-3, with D possibly matching TRBD2 (6 bases). The CDR3 loop spans 17 amino acids. V was cut by 5 bases and J by 2 bases, with 20 bases left in between. Germline V CDR1 and CDR2: SGHTA, FQGNSA. CDR3 sequence reads: CASSRLSTRPSTDTQYF. Written as DNA, the CDR3 is TGTGCCAGCAGCCGTCTTTCGACTAGGCCCTCCACAGATACGCAGTATTTT.